This T cell receptor (beta chain) is from a study of cytomegalovirus exposure and HLA in healthy donors. Study observations and caveats: Trimming of TCR beta V- and J-genes showed a link, identified in a later analysis, to a missense DCLRE1C variant.

Germline CDR1 GTSNPN, CDR2 SVGIG (reference sequence). With 1 base removed from V and 11 bases from J, the gap between germline ends came to 23 bases. The CDR3 loop spans 15 amino acids. PCR used 60 Vbeta primers and 13 Jbeta primers. Here immunoSEQ multiplex PCR was the method, and the copy in TCRdb shows in-frame clones only, minus some. In the table there are about 260,000 clones, almost 85% of which are singletons. Regarding this clone: Its specificity is unknown.

Sequencing was carried out using PBMCs. The TCR comes from a woman in her 40s in good health and CMV-seropositive. This rearrangement joins TRBV30 to TRBJ2-5, with D tentatively TRBD1 (6 bases). The chain's CDR3 is CAWSAATGLLPAQYF. CDR3 sequence (DNA): TGTGCCTGGAGTGCCGCAACAGGGCTCCTCCCAGCGCAGTACTTC.